Listed below are T cell receptor beta chains from one sample, sequenced in a study of response to subunit inactivated influenza vaccine. TCRdb used MiXCR to reprocess the RT-PCR reads, holding one entry per CDR3 protein. This table has 150,000 to 200,000 distinct CDR3 sequences, around 9.2% appearing once. The specimen was non-naive T cells sorted from PBMCs, collected on the day of vaccination. The receptors come from a man aged 45-65 years who received an inactivated influenza vaccine. The CDR3 runs from the conserved cysteine through the conserved F or W.

j_call v_call cdr3_aa
TRBJ2-1 TRBV30 CAWSSALAGLNRGEFF
TRBJ1-5 TRBV6-1 CASSNRTMGNQPQHF
TRBJ1-2 TRBV5-6 CASSLAQAGYTF
TRBJ1-5 TRBV9 CASSEGQGPNQPQHF
TRBJ2-7 TRBV20-1 CSARAPRETRYSYEQYF
TRBJ2-2 TRBV20-1 CSAEGGGFNTGELFF
TRBJ2-2 TRBV29-1 CSVERTGWVGELFF
TRBJ1-1 TRBV7-6 CASSSDSLNSLSRFMNTEAFF
TRBJ1-2 TRBV2 CASSGDRGSGYTF
TRBJ2-7 TRBV12-3/TRBV12-4 CASSSSTGHEQYF
TRBJ2-7 TRBV7-2 CAISFAWYPSSYEQYF
TRBJ2-5 TRBV20-1 CSASPGTGERETQYF
TRBJ1-1 TRBV21-1 CASSKARGRLSEAFF
TRBJ2-6 TRBV7-2 CASSPGPGRSGANVLTF
TRBJ2-3 TRBV21-1 CASSNWPSGFRTDTQYF
TRBJ1-1 TRBV7-9 CASRLTGTSLVNTEAFF
TRBJ2-7 TRBV29-1 CSVEDLGDEQYF
TRBJ1-1 TRBV28 CASSYRSQGTEAFF
TRBJ2-7 TRBV6-1 CASANYEQYF
TRBJ2-6 TRBV6-2/TRBV6-3 CASSHIPDDSGANVLTF
TRBJ2-7 TRBV4-1 CASSQAGTGGYEQYF
TRBJ2-3 TRBV7-2 CASSLVMGTDTQYF
TRBJ2-3 TRBV3-1 CASSQLSGEYTDTQYF
TRBJ2-2 TRBV6-1 CTSSRSGSANTGELFF
TRBJ2-3 TRBV4-1 CASSQVDSTDTQYF
TRBJ2-5 TRBV5-4 CASSSRLAGEETQYF
TRBJ2-3 TRBV7-2 CASGVAAGRVDTQYF
TRBJ1-1 TRBV5-1 CASSGQGLNTEAFF
TRBJ1-2 TRBV12-3/TRBV12-4 CASSFVGQGGYTF
TRBJ1-1 TRBV20-1 CSPRQGNTEAFF
TRBJ2-2 TRBV12-3/TRBV12-4 CASRAGTGELFF
TRBJ2-2 TRBV7-2 CASSWGGANTGELFF
TRBJ2-7 TRBV12-3/TRBV12-4 CASSLGLAILYEQYF
TRBJ2-3 TRBV4-3 CASSPTGPTDTQYF
TRBJ2-7 TRBV7-9 CASSRDLSYEQYF
TRBJ2-2 TRBV5-1 CASSLRDRGTGELFF
TRBJ1-2 TRBV14 CASSQDSRAYGYTF
TRBJ1-1 TRBV28 CASRDRGLSTEAFF
TRBJ1-5 TRBV28 CASSWGQGINQPQHF
TRBJ1-2 TRBV2 CASSDGSVPNYGYTF
TRBJ2-3 TRBV5-1 CASSLGPSTDTQYF
TRBJ1-1 TRBV6-2/TRBV6-3 CASSYSSTGGTEAFF
TRBJ2-7 TRBV6-2/TRBV6-3 CASSYFGLLNYEQYF
TRBJ1-5 TRBV24-1 CATSDNRVFQPQHF
TRBJ2-5 TRBV20-1 CSAQALAGGTETQYF
TRBJ2-7 TRBV9 CASSVVPTEVLNEQYF
TRBJ2-7 TRBV29-1 CSAAGGTSSPYEQYF
TRBJ2-3 TRBV7-3 CASRSGLAGVRDTQYF
TRBJ1-4 TRBV3-1 CASSQTGTVNEKLFF
TRBJ2-5 TRBV21-1 CASSKALSTGWTPGNQETQYF